The sequence of this TCR beta chain was determined in a study of human T cells and chemical hapten exposure. As for time point: patch test 1, 2 weeks after DPC sensitization. Specified treatment: therapeutic diphenylcyclopropenone sensitization with weekly scalp DPC. Every donor had alopecia and was 18 to 70 years old; all were suitable for DPC. MiXCR, applied by TCRdb to the RACE reads, yields one record per CDR3 protein. Of 100,000 to 150,000 distinct CDR3 sequences listed, about 13% are singletons. The CDR3 runs to 13 residues. V was clipped by 2 bases and J by 4 bases, with 9 bases between them. Germline V lookup: CDR1 DFQATT, CDR2 SNEGSKA (reference sequence).

The receptor was isolated from a man aged 18 to 30 with alopecia areata. Some clones in this sample may be carry-over from other donors' samples. The chain has TRBV20-1 and TRBJ1-5; no reliable D call. The source material was whole blood, sampled in connection with sensitization to the hapten diphenylcyclopropenone (DPC). Here the CDR3 reads CSARSDTNQPQHF. CDR3 nucleotide sequence: TGCAGTGCTAGAAGTGACACAAATCAGCCCCAGCATTTT.